This TCR beta chain was sequenced in a study of blood T cells in healthy people across ages. Findings and limits, study-wide: More naive CD4+ cells and higher diversity were found in long-lived than in aged donors.

The CDR3 consists of 16 residues. Germline CDR1 reads LNHDA; CDR2 reads SQIVND (reference sequence). A second about 7 to 12 cycle PCR used barcoded and J-beta primers. TCRdb redid the calling of the 5' RACE reads with MiXCR, one entry per CDR3 protein. In the table there are more than 800,000 distinct CDR3 sequences, around 30% of which are singletons. A word on this clonotype: Antigen unknown. Sequence at one end of the junction differs from germline and may be a read error.

Sequencing input: blood. This TCR was sampled from an elderly woman in good health. The chain joins TRBV19 to TRBJ1-5; maybe TRBD1 (6 bases). Here the CDR3 reads CASGIALPGGYQPQHF. As DNA, the CDR3 is TGTGCCAGTGGTATAGCCCTCCCCGGGGGCTATCAGCCCCAGCATTTT.